The 28 T cell receptor beta chains below were found in one sample sequenced in a study of shared clonotypes between healthy human individuals. Naivety among CD8 cells was defined by CD45RO negativity and positive CCR7 selection, thereby excluding terminally differentiated effector memory CD45RA+ cells. The method was immunoSEQ multiplex PCR; TCRdb's version includes in-frame clones alone and lacks a portion of them. The data contain 760,000 or so clones, approximately 97% of them singletons. Sequences were obtained from naive CD8+ T cells sorted from blood. These TCRs come from a man under 40 in good health.

V and J are TRBV10-2 and TRBJ1-2; D is uncertain. This CDR3 is built from 10 residues. Germline V gene data show CDR1 as WSHSY and CDR2 as SAAADI. Trimming shortened V by 6 bases and J by 6 bases, and 5 bases separated the two germline ends. CDR3 protein: CASRAHGYTF. For the CDR3, the DNA is TGCGCCAGCAGGGCTCATGGCTACACCTTC.

The chain couples TRBV29-1 to TRBJ2-1, with 8 bases lining up with TRBD2. The junction had 13 bases not matched to a gene; V was cut back by 6 bases and J by 6 bases. Germline V CDR1 and CDR2: SQVTM, ANQGSEA. The CDR3 totals 15 residues. CDR3: CSVEPSGSEINEQFF. CDR3 sequence (DNA): TGCAGCGTAGAGCCGAGCGGGAGCGAGATCAATGAGCAGTTCTTC.

J is TRBJ2-7 and V is TRBV7-2; 9 bases map to TRBD2. The germline V gene has CDR1 SGHTA and CDR2 FQGNSA. V was pared by 1 base and J by 2 bases, with 9 bases of the junction left unmatched. The CDR3 consists of 17 residues. CDR3 nucleotide sequence: TGTGCCAGCAGCTTAGGGCTGTGGCGGGAGGGCCCCTACGAGCAGTACTTC. Its protein product is CASSLGLWREGPYEQYF.

The chain couples TRBV7-9 to TRBJ2-5; 7 bases are shared with TRBD1. The CDR3 runs to 16 residues. The V and J ends lost 7 bases and 7 bases, in that order; junction bases with no gene match: 18. Germline V CDR1 and CDR2: SEHNR, FQNEAQ (reference sequence). The CDR3 region is CASKSFPKGAEGTQYF. The CDR3 region has the DNA TGTGCCAGCAAATCTTTTCCAAAGGGGGCTGAGGGGACCCAGTACTTC.

The chain uses TRBV6-5 and TRBJ2-7, with D possibly being TRBD1 (5 bases). CDR3 length: 13 residues. Germline V gene sequence: CDR1 MNHEY, CDR2 SVGAGI. The V gene lost 2 bases and the J gene lost 3 bases, with 8 bases spanning the gap. The CDR3 here is CASSYRGDYEQYF. Here the CDR3 DNA reads TGTGCCAGCAGTTACAGGGGCGACTACGAGCAGTACTTC.

On this clone itself: This CDR3 is also generated by other DNA sequences in the sample. The chain links TRBV6-1 to TRBJ2-7; D call uncertain. The CDR3 loop spans 13 amino acids. Per the germline V gene, CDR1 is MNHNS and CDR2 is SASEGT. Trimming shortened V by 3 bases and J by 1 base, and 7 bases separated the two germline ends. Written as DNA, the CDR3 is TGTGCCAGCAGTGAGGTGCTTTCCTACGAGCAGTACTTC. Amino acid sequence: CASSEVLSYEQYF.

This clone has just one count. CDR3 amino acids: CASSLPGANVLTF. The CDR3 nucleotides are TGTGCCAGCAGCTTACCTGGGGCCAACGTCCTGACTTTC. The genes are TRBV11-3 and TRBJ2-6, with unresolved D. The germline V gene encodes CDR1 SGHNT and CDR2 YENEEA. The CDR3 consists of 13 residues. V shed 2 bases and J shed 2 bases, with 1 base lying between them. The whole variable domain, filled in from reference TRBV11-3 and TRBJ2-6, reads EAGVVQSPRYKIIEKKQPVAFWCNPISGHNTLYWYLQNLGQGPELLIRYENEEAVDDSQLPKDRFSAERLKGVDSTLKIQPAELGDSAVYLCASSLPGANVLTFGAGSRLTVL.

The V gene is TRBV28, the J gene TRBJ2-7; 7 positions agree with TRBD1. This CDR3 contains 16 residues. Germline V gives CDR1 MDHEN, CDR2 SYDVKM. V gave up 3 bases and J gave up 3 bases; unmatched junction bases: 11. The CDR3 DNA reads TGTGCCAGCAGTTTTATGTCGGGACAGAGCTTCTACGAGCAGTACTTC. Translating it yields CASSFMSGQSFYEQYF.

The chain employs TRBV9 and TRBJ1-2, with D unclear. V was clipped by 3 bases and J by 6 bases, with 30 bases between them. CDR1 is SGDLS, CDR2 YYNGEE, per germline. The CDR3 consists of 19 residues. CDR3 loop: CASSAPHLPAQTRVNGYTF. CDR3 in DNA: TGTGCCAGCAGCGCCCCTCACCTACCGGCGCAAACTCGTGTCAATGGCTACACCTTC.

This clone was seen just once. The V gene is TRBV5-5, the J gene TRBJ2-5; 10 bases agree with TRBD2. The CDR3 loop spans 16 amino acids. CDR1 is SGHKS, CDR2 YYEKEE, per germline (reference sequence). J was trimmed by 2 bases and V by 0 bases; bases with no gene match: 4. As DNA, the CDR3 is TGTGCCAGCAGCTTGGGGGCTAGCGGGAGTCAAGAGACCCAGTACTTC. It translates to CASSLGASGSQETQYF.

This sequence joins TRBV27 and TRBJ2-7; D is undetermined. The CDR3 is made up of 14 amino acids. V was pared by 3 bases and J by 5 bases, with 14 bases between. Germline lookup yields CDR1 MNHEY and CDR2 SMNVEV (reference sequence). The CDR3 nucleotides read TGTGCCAGCAGTTTGAAGGCAGGTAAAGACGAGCAGTACTTC. Amino acids: CASSLKAGKDEQYF.

This clone appeared once. The CDR3 protein is CASSVGGNQETQYF. For the CDR3, the DNA is TGTGCTAGTAGCGTCGGAGGGAACCAAGAGACCCAGTACTTC. The genes are TRBV12-5 and TRBJ2-5, with D tentatively TRBD2 (6 bases). The V end was cut by 8 bases, the J end by 0 bases, with 13 bases between. CDR1 is LGHNT and CDR2 is FRNRAP in the germline V gene. CDR3 length equals 14 residues.

This chain links TRBV7-9 with TRBJ2-2; 7 bases line up with TRBD2. Germline V gene sequence: CDR1 SEHNR, CDR2 FQNEAQ (reference sequence). Trimming cost V 5 bases and J 2 bases; bases outside gene matches: 11. This CDR3 contains 17 residues. CDR3 region: CASSPRDPSGNTGELFF. The CDR3 nucleotides are TGTGCCAGCAGCCCAAGGGATCCTAGCGGAAACACCGGGGAGCTGTTTTTT.

The CDR3 DNA reads TGTGCCAGCAGCTTAAGCTCAAATGAGCAGTTCTTC. Protein sequence: CASSLSSNEQFF. The chain is built from TRBV11-2 and TRBJ2-1, with D hard to call. V was shortened by 2 bases and J by 7 bases, with 6 bases between the two germline ends. This CDR3 is built from 12 residues. Looked up from germline, CDR1 is SGHAT and CDR2 is FQNNGV.

This rearrangement joins TRBV2 to TRBJ2-7; TRBD2 agrees at 9 bases. Trimming at V came to 0 bases and at J to 4 bases, leaving 4 bases not matched to a gene. Germline CDR1 and CDR2: SNHLY and FYNNEI. The CDR3 spans 15 residues. As DNA, the CDR3 is TGTGCCAGCAGTGAAGCGGTAGCGGGAGTTTACGAGCAGTACTTC. Translating gives CASSEAVAGVYEQYF.

The chain uses TRBV4-1 and TRBJ2-7; possibly TRBD2 for D (6 bases). Trimming removed 5 bases at V and 5 bases at J, with 13 bases between. This CDR3 has 13 amino acids. Germline V gene data show CDR1 as MGHRA and CDR2 as YSYEKL. CDR3 sequence (DNA): TGCGCCAGCAGCTTACGGCGGGACCACGAGCAGTACTTC. Translating gives CASSLRRDHEQYF.

CDR3 in amino acids: CASSPPDGDSYEQYF. The CDR3 nucleotides are TGTGCCAGCTCACCACCGGATGGGGACAGCTACGAGCAGTACTTC. The chain recombines TRBV18 with TRBJ2-7; 7 nucleotides line up with TRBD1. V gave up 0 bases and J gave up 3 bases; unmatched junction bases: 5. In germline, CDR1 is KGHSH, CDR2 LQKENI. This CDR3 has 15 amino acids.

The rearrangement uses TRBV14 and TRBJ2-1; 10 bases fit TRBD1. The CDR3 runs to 14 residues. Germline lookup yields CDR1 SGHDN and CDR2 FVKESK. V was pared by 7 bases and J by 6 bases, with 6 bases of the junction left unmatched. CDR3 sequence: CASKYWTGGNEQFF. The CDR3 nucleotides are TGTGCCAGCAAATATTGGACAGGGGGCAATGAGCAGTTCTTC. The whole variable domain, filled in from reference TRBV14 and TRBJ2-1, reads EAGVTQFPSHSVIEKGQTVTLRCDPISGHDNLYWYRRVMGKEIKFLLHFVKESKQDESGMPNNRFLAERTGGTYSTLKVQPAELEDSGVYFCASKYWTGGNEQFFGPGTRLTVL.

The rearrangement uses TRBV5-5 and TRBJ2-7, with TRBD2 matching 11 bases. The CDR3 sequence is 14 residues long. CDR1 and CDR2 (germline): SGHKS, YYEKEE (reference sequence). The ends lost 1 base at V and 6 bases at J; junction bases unmatched: 3. The CDR3 bases are TGTGCCAGCAGCTTGACTAGCGGGAGTCGCGAGCAGTACTTC. Its translation is CASSLTSGSREQYF.

The rearrangement links TRBV11-2 to TRBJ1-5; 7 positions agree with TRBD1. CDR1 and CDR2 from the germline V gene are SGHAT and FQNNGV. CDR3 length: 15 residues. With 0 bases clipped from V and 11 bases from J, the junction kept 10 bases outside the gene matches. CDR3 in DNA: TGTGCCAGCAGCTTAGACAGGGAGGGGGCAGGGTCCCAGCATTTT. Translating gives CASSLDREGAGSQHF.

This chain joins TRBV9 and TRBJ2-1; D might be TRBD1 (5 bases). This CDR3 comprises 12 residues. Germline values: CDR1 SGDLS, CDR2 YYNGEE. The V and J ends lost 7 bases and 7 bases respectively, with 12 bases between them. The DNA of the CDR3 is TGTGCCAGCTCCCAGGGTAGGAATGAGCAGTTCTTC. Translation gives CASSQGRNEQFF.

This chain links TRBV7-9 with TRBJ2-7; the D is unclear. The length of the CDR3 is 14 residues. Germline assignment: CDR1 SEHNR and CDR2 FQNEAQ (reference sequence). Trimming shortened V by 5 bases and J by 0 bases, and 11 bases separated the two germline ends. In nucleotides, the CDR3 is TGTGCCAGCAGCCCTGAGAGCAGCTCCTACGAGCAGTACTTC. Its protein is CASSPESSSYEQYF.

The J gene is TRBJ2-2, the V gene TRBV4-1, with 7 positions matching TRBD1. Germline V gene lookup returns CDR1 MGHRA and CDR2 YSYEKL. The CDR3 totals 16 residues. V dropped 2 bases and J dropped 1; count of bases not matched to a gene: 4. CDR3 bases: TGCGCCAGCAGCCAATTAGACAGGGAGAACACCGGGGAGCTGTTTTTT. Translation: CASSQLDRENTGELFF.

This rearrangement joins TRBV29-1 to TRBJ1-2; D might be TRBD1 (5 bases). The V end lost 2 bases, the J end lost 6 bases, and 16 bases lay between the germline ends. The germline gives CDR1 SQVTM, CDR2 ANQGSEA. There are 14 residues in the CDR3. The CDR3 DNA follows: TGCAGCGTTGAAACACGACGGGGGGATCATGGCTACACCTTC. As protein: CSVETRRGDHGYTF.

The rearrangement uses TRBV13 and TRBJ2-5; D remains ambiguous. V lost 1 base to trimming and J lost 2 bases, with 8 bases between them. The V gene's germline CDR1 is PRHDT and CDR2 FYEKMQ (reference sequence). The CDR3 extends over 14 amino acids. The CDR3 DNA reads TGTGCCAGCAGCTTAGTTTCCCAGCAAGAGACCCAGTACTTC. Protein sequence: CASSLVSQQETQYF.

This chain joins TRBV7-8 and TRBJ2-7; no clear D gene. V lost 7 bases and J 0 bases, leaving 13 bases between the germline ends. Per germline, CDR1 SGHVS and CDR2 FQNEAQ. The CDR3 has 14 residues. The CDR3 region is CASTKQRSSYEQYF. DNA for the CDR3: TGTGCCAGCACCAAACAGAGATCCTCCTACGAGCAGTACTTC.

CDR3 sequence: CASSQETIGVGRVGGELFF. The CDR3 DNA reads as TGCGCCAGCAGCCAAGAAACAATAGGGGTGGGTCGAGTCGGCGGGGAGCTGTTTTTT. The chain joins TRBV4-3 to TRBJ2-2, with D possibly matching TRBD1 (5 bases). The ends were cut back, 0 bases at V and 7 bases at J, with 24 bases in the middle. In germline, CDR1 is LGHNA, CDR2 YSLEER. The CDR3 sequence is 19 residues long.

The chain links TRBV4-1 to TRBJ2-1, with 8 bases fitting TRBD2. The CDR3 has 16 residues. CDR1 MGHRA and CDR2 YSYEKL come from the germline V gene. V shed 1 base and J 7 bases; nucleotides not matched to a gene: 9. This CDR3 is CASSQALAGSSNEQFF. CDR3 nucleotides: TGCGCCAGCAGCCAAGCATTAGCGGGATCTTCTAATGAGCAGTTCTTC.